A selection of T cell receptor beta chains follows, all from one sample in a study of cytomegalovirus exposure and HLA in healthy donors. The repertoire was sequenced with immunoSEQ multiplex PCR; TCRdb's copy has only in-frame clones and lacks some. This table has over 200,000 clones, around 76% appearing once. Sequences were obtained from PBMCs. These receptors were obtained from a man aged 35 to 55 in good health and CMV-seropositive. The CDR3 runs from the conserved cysteine through the conserved F or W. A D gene is named only where the DNA matches it firmly. Expanded clones get a size class; other rows say once, few or many, or leave the size out.

D: NA
V: TRBV19
size: NA
J: TRBJ1-4
length: 14
CDR3: CASSSTSTNEKLFF
DNA: TGTGCCAGCTCGAGTACCTCAACTAATGAAAAACTGTTTTTT

D: TRBD2
V: TRBV4-1
size: NA
J: TRBJ2-1
length: 16
CDR3: CASSETAGLAYNEQFF
DNA: TGCGCCAGCAGCGAGACCGCGGGACTAGCGTACAATGAGCAGTTCTTC

D: NA
V: TRBV19
size: few
J: TRBJ1-4
length: 15
CDR3: CASTRGGNGDEKLFF
DNA: TGTGCCAGTACCCGGGGGGGGAATGGGGATGAAAAACTGTTTTTT

D: NA
V: TRBV6-5
size: NA
J: TRBJ2-1
length: 16
CDR3: CASSYLAGSSYNEQFF
DNA: TGTGCCAGCAGTTACCTGGCGGGGAGCTCCTACAATGAGCAGTTCTTC

D: NA
V: TRBV25-1
size: NA
J: TRBJ1-3
length: 14
CDR3: CASSESGAGNTIYF
DNA: TGTGCCAGCAGTGAGTCCGGGGCTGGAAACACCATATATTTT

D: NA
V: TRBV7-7
size: NA
J: TRBJ2-1
length: 16
CDR3: CASSLEETASYNEQFF
DNA: TGTGCTAGCAGCTTAGAGGAGACAGCGAGCTACAATGAGCAGTTCTTC

D: TRBD1
V: TRBV27
size: NA
J: TRBJ2-3
length: 15
CDR3: CASSRLGQGTDTQYF
DNA: TGTGCCAGCAGTCGCTTAGGACAGGGGACAGATACGCAGTATTTT

D: TRBD2
V: TRBV19
size: NA
J: TRBJ2-7
length: 15
CDR3: CASSFGGTPSYEQYF
DNA: TGTGCCAGTAGTTTCGGGGGGACTCCTTCCTACGAGCAGTACTTC

D: NA
V: TRBV7-9
size: NA
J: TRBJ1-2
length: 11
CDR3: CASSAGLGYTF
DNA: TGTGCCAGCAGCGCAGGTTTGGGCTACACCTTC

D: TRBD2
V: TRBV11-3
size: once
J: TRBJ2-1
length: 17
CDR3: CASSRGTSGRAGNEQFF
DNA: TGTGCCAGCAGCCGAGGGACTAGCGGGAGGGCGGGAAATGAGCAGTTCTTC

D: NA
V: TRBV15
size: NA
J: TRBJ2-2
length: 15
CDR3: CATSRERDRTGELFF
DNA: TGTGCCACCAGCAGAGAGCGCGATCGGACCGGGGAGCTGTTTTTT

D: NA
V: TRBV18
size: NA
J: TRBJ2-6
length: 14
CDR3: CASSPQRGANVLTF
DNA: TGTGCCAGCTCACCACAACGGGGGGCCAACGTCCTGACTTTC

D: NA
V: TRBV20-1
size: NA
J: TRBJ1-2
length: 11
CDR3: CSARDPYGYTF
DNA: TGCAGCGCTAGAGATCCGTATGGCTACACCTTC

D: NA
V: TRBV29-1
size: once
J: TRBJ2-5
length: 14
CDR3: CSVDHGTTQETQYF
DNA: TGCAGCGTTGACCACGGGACAACCCAAGAGACCCAGTACTTC

D: NA
V: TRBV9
size: NA
J: TRBJ2-5
length: 16
CDR3: CASSVDAGTTQETQYF
DNA: TGTGCCAGCAGCGTAGATGCCGGGACAACCCAAGAGACCCAGTACTTC

D: NA
V: TRBV21-1
size: NA
J: TRBJ1-1
length: 17
CDR3: CASSKKPRTRMNTEAFF
DNA: TGTGCCAGCAGCAAAAAGCCTCGGACAAGGATGAACACTGAAGCTTTCTTT

D: TRBD1
V: TRBV18
size: NA
J: TRBJ1-2
length: 17
CDR3: CASSPPLPGQGRYGYTF
DNA: TGTGCCAGCTCACCCCCCCTCCCGGGACAGGGACGGTATGGCTACACCTTC

D: NA
V: TRBV5-6
size: NA
J: TRBJ2-3
length: 14
CDR3: CASSLAGITDTQYF
DNA: TGTGCCAGCAGCTTGGCCGGGATCACAGATACGCAGTATTTT

D: NA
V: TRBV30
size: NA
J: TRBJ1-3
length: 14
CDR3: CAWSVPRRGNTIYF
DNA: TGTGCCTGGAGTGTACCCAGGAGGGGAAACACCATATATTTT

D: NA
V: TRBV5-4
size: NA
J: TRBJ1-2
length: 14
CDR3: CASSLVGRSDGYTF
DNA: TGTGCCAGCAGCTTGGTAGGGAGATCTGACGGCTACACCTTC

D: TRBD1
V: TRBV7-3
size: NA
J: TRBJ2-6
length: 15
CDR3: CASSPDRVGANVLTF
DNA: TGTGCCAGCAGCCCGGACAGGGTCGGGGCCAACGTCCTGACTTTC

D: NA
V: TRBV5-1
size: NA
J: TRBJ2-2
length: 15
CDR3: CASSLDSLNTGELFF
DNA: TGCGCCAGCAGCTTGGACAGCCTGAACACCGGGGAGCTGTTTTTT

D: NA
V: TRBV5-6
size: NA
J: TRBJ2-7
length: 14
CDR3: CASSSGQRTYEQYF
DNA: TGTGCCAGCAGCTCCGGACAGAGAACCTACGAGCAGTACTTC

D: TRBD1
V: TRBV6-5
size: once
J: TRBJ1-4
length: 15
CDR3: CASSYSPSGGALVFF
DNA: TGTGCCAGCAGTTACAGCCCGTCAGGGGGCGCATTGGTGTTTTTT

D: NA
V: TRBV6-5
size: NA
J: TRBJ1-5
length: 13
CDR3: CASTFLRRQPQHF
DNA: TGTGCCAGCACCTTCCTGAGGAGGCAGCCCCAGCATTTT

D: NA
V: TRBV7-2
size: NA
J: TRBJ2-2
length: 15
CDR3: CASSFVLANTGELFF
DNA: TGTGCCAGCAGCTTTGTTCTAGCGAACACCGGGGAGCTGTTTTTT

D: TRBD1
V: TRBV6-5
size: NA
J: TRBJ1-4
length: 14
CDR3: CASSRTGAGEKLFF
DNA: TGTGCCAGCAGTCGGACAGGGGCAGGTGAAAAACTGTTTTTT

D: NA
V: TRBV4-1
size: NA
J: TRBJ1-2
length: 15
CDR3: CASSQEKVDSHGYTF
DNA: TGCGCCAGCAGCCAAGAAAAGGTAGACAGTCATGGCTACACCTTC

D: TRBD1
V: TRBV12-5
size: NA
J: TRBJ1-2
length: 14
CDR3: CASGQGQGNYGYTF
DNA: TGTGCTAGTGGCCAGGGACAGGGTAACTATGGCTACACCTTC

D: NA
V: TRBV5-1
size: NA
J: TRBJ1-2
length: 16
CDR3: CASSRAAGGADSGYTF
DNA: TGCGCCAGCAGCCGCGCCGCAGGAGGGGCGGACTCTGGCTACACCTTC

D: TRBD1
V: TRBV7-8
size: NA
J: TRBJ1-1
length: 15
CDR3: CASSLTGTGGTEAFF
DNA: TGTGCCAGCAGCTTAACCGGGACAGGGGGGACCGAAGCTTTCTTT

D: NA
V: TRBV28
size: NA
J: TRBJ1-5
length: 12
CDR3: CASSLLNQPQHF
DNA: TGTGCCAGCAGTTTACTCAATCAGCCCCAGCATTTT

D: TRBD1
V: TRBV9
size: NA
J: TRBJ2-6
length: 16
CDR3: CASSAKDRGPIAVLTF
DNA: TGTGCCAGCAGCGCGAAAGACAGGGGTCCCATAGCCGTCCTGACTTTC

D: TRBD1
V: TRBV7-9
size: few
J: TRBJ2-2
length: 15
CDR3: CASQGGWSNTGELFF
DNA: TGTGCCAGCCAAGGGGGCTGGTCGAACACCGGGGAGCTGTTTTTT

D: TRBD2
V: TRBV5-4
size: NA
J: TRBJ2-1
length: 15
CDR3: CASSPATSGINEQFF
DNA: TGTGCCAGCAGTCCCGCGACTAGCGGGATCAATGAGCAGTTCTTC

D: TRBD2
V: TRBV6-6
size: once
J: TRBJ2-7
length: 15
CDR3: CASNMGLAGGHEQYF
DNA: TGTGCCAGCAACATGGGACTAGCGGGAGGCCACGAGCAGTACTTC

D: TRBD2
V: TRBV6-5
size: NA
J: TRBJ2-1
length: 16
CDR3: CASSYTGGTSDNEQFF
DNA: TGTGCCAGCAGTTACACGGGGGGGACTAGCGACAATGAGCAGTTCTTC

D: NA
V: TRBV11-2
size: NA
J: TRBJ2-1
length: 12
CDR3: CASSFALQEQFF
DNA: TGTGCCAGCAGCTTCGCCCTACAGGAGCAGTTCTTC

D: TRBD2
V: TRBV11-2
size: NA
J: TRBJ2-1
length: 12
CDR3: CASSLLAGEKFF
DNA: TGTGCCAGCAGCTTATTAGCGGGAGAAAAGTTCTTC

D: TRBD2
V: TRBV10-3
size: NA
J: TRBJ2-1
length: 15
CDR3: CAIGTSGDSYNEQFF
DNA: TGTGCCATCGGGACTAGCGGGGATTCCTACAATGAGCAGTTCTTC

D: NA
V: TRBV7-8
size: few
J: TRBJ1-1
length: 14
CDR3: CASSLGGLFTEAFF
DNA: TGTGCCAGCAGCTTAGGTGGGCTTTTCACTGAAGCTTTCTTT

D: NA
V: TRBV15
size: NA
J: TRBJ2-4
length: 17
CDR3: CATSREVAAEAKNIQYF
DNA: TGTGCCACCAGCAGAGAAGTGGCGGCCGAGGCCAAAAACATTCAGTACTTC

D: TRBD1
V: TRBV9
size: NA
J: TRBJ1-2
length: 16
CDR3: CASSVDEGGIGYGYTF
DNA: TGTGCCAGCAGCGTAGACGAAGGGGGCATCGGCTATGGCTACACCTTC

D: NA
V: TRBV12-5
size: NA
J: TRBJ2-7
length: 15
CDR3: CASGLERGSSYEQYF
DNA: TGTGCTAGTGGTTTAGAACGCGGGTCTTCCTACGAGCAGTACTTC

D: NA
V: TRBV9
size: NA
J: TRBJ1-2
length: 15
CDR3: CASSVGGNSNYGYTF
DNA: TGTGCCAGCAGCGTAGGAGGGAACTCTAACTATGGCTACACCTTC

D: TRBD1
V: TRBV19
size: NA
J: TRBJ1-5
length: 14
CDR3: CATRDRGFGQPQHF
DNA: TGTGCCACCAGGGACAGGGGCTTTGGTCAGCCCCAGCATTTT

D: TRBD2
V: TRBV19
size: once
J: TRBJ2-3
length: 13
CDR3: CASSGRTTDTQYF
DNA: TGTGCCAGCAGCGGGAGGACCACAGATACGCAGTATTTT

D: NA
V: TRBV6-6
size: NA
J: TRBJ2-7
length: 14
CDR3: CASSDGGSSYEQYF
DNA: TGTGCCAGCAGTGACGGAGGGAGCTCCTACGAGCAGTACTTC

D: TRBD2
V: TRBV13
size: NA
J: TRBJ2-3
length: 16
CDR3: CASSSRLAGGKDTQYF
DNA: TGTGCCAGCAGCTCCCGACTAGCGGGAGGGAAAGATACGCAGTATTTT

D: TRBD1
V: TRBV28
size: NA
J: TRBJ1-2
length: 14
CDR3: CASRDSGTDYGYTF
DNA: TGTGCCAGCAGGGACTCCGGGACAGATTATGGCTACACCTTC

D: NA
V: TRBV6-1
size: NA
J: TRBJ1-5
length: 16
CDR3: CASSEAGTMGSQPQHF
DNA: TGTGCCAGCAGTGAAGCTGGGACAATGGGTAGTCAGCCCCAGCATTTT

D: TRBD2
V: TRBV9
size: NA
J: TRBJ2-3
length: 22
CDR3: CASSVGGTGHGTSGRRADTQYF
DNA: TGTGCCAGCAGCGTTGGAGGGACGGGCCACGGGACTAGCGGGAGAAGGGCAGATACGCAGTATTTT

D: NA
V: TRBV6-1
size: NA
J: TRBJ2-4
length: 15
CDR3: CASSEARGTQNIQYF
DNA: TGTGCCAGCAGTGAAGCTAGGGGGACCCAAAACATTCAGTACTTC

D: TRBD2
V: TRBV4-1
size: NA
J: TRBJ2-1
length: 16
CDR3: CASSPGLAQTYNEQFF
DNA: TGCGCCAGCAGCCCCGGACTAGCGCAGACCTACAATGAGCAGTTCTTC

D: TRBD1
V: TRBV19
size: NA
J: TRBJ1-1
length: 13
CDR3: CASRKGQDTEAFF
DNA: TGTGCCAGTAGAAAGGGACAGGACACTGAAGCTTTCTTT

D: TRBD2
V: TRBV11-3
size: NA
J: TRBJ2-2
length: 17
CDR3: CASSTGLAGANTGELFF
DNA: TGTGCCAGCAGTACTGGGCTAGCGGGAGCCAACACCGGGGAGCTGTTTTTT

D: NA
V: TRBV6-1
size: once
J: TRBJ2-3
length: 14
CDR3: CASIWGGSTDTQYF
DNA: TGTGCCAGCATATGGGGGGGCAGCACAGATACGCAGTATTTT

D: TRBD1
V: TRBV6-6
size: NA
J: TRBJ1-2
length: 14
CDR3: CASSDKNRGTGYTF
DNA: TGTGCCAGCAGTGACAAAAACAGGGGTACGGGCTACACCTTC

D: NA
V: TRBV18
size: NA
J: TRBJ1-1
length: 13
CDR3: CASSPVRDTEAFF
DNA: TGTGCCAGCTCACCAGTCCGAGACACTGAAGCTTTCTTT